Presented here are 32 T cell receptor beta chains from one specimen sequenced in a study of response to subunit inactivated influenza vaccine. Each CDR3 protein is one row after TCRdb ran MiXCR on the RT-PCR reads. The data show more than 400,000 distinct CDR3 sequences, with around 7.9% seen just once and less than 15% held by the top ten. Source: PBMCs from blood, taken less than 30 months after vaccination. All receptors come from a man between 50 and 75 years old who received an inactivated influenza vaccine.

This rearrangement joins TRBV20-1 to TRBJ2-3, with 14 bases lining up with TRBD2. This CDR3 spans 19 amino acids. J gave up 1 base and V 2 bases, and 11 bases lay outside the gene matches. Germline CDR1 and CDR2: DFQATT and SNEGSKA (reference sequence). The CDR3 sequence is CSARPWGTSGRRGTDTQYF. DNA for the CDR3: TGCAGTGCTAGACCCTGGGGGACTAGCGGGAGAAGGGGCACAGATACGCAGTATTTT.

This clonotype has just a few counts. The chain couples TRBV28 to TRBJ1-1, with TRBD1 matching over 10 bases. The V segment lost 2 bases and the J segment 5 bases; nucleotides outside the gene matches: 8. This CDR3 spans 16 amino acids. Germline CDR1 and CDR2: MDHEN and SYDVKM. The CDR3 loop reads CASSLDRGRFRTEAFF. The DNA of the CDR3 is TGTGCCAGCAGTTTAGACAGGGGGCGGTTTAGGACTGAAGCTTTCTTT.

This clonotype has more than one count but fewer than ten. The chain joins TRBV3-1 to TRBJ1-1; D is unclear. The V gene lost 9 bases and the J gene lost 5 bases, with 13 bases spanning the gap. Germline V gene sequence: CDR1 LGHDT, CDR2 YNNKEL (reference sequence). This CDR3 comprises 12 residues. As DNA, the CDR3 is TGTGCCAGTGGCACCAGCGCTACTGAAGCTTTCTTT. The encoded protein is CASGTSATEAFF.

This chain joins TRBV7-6 and TRBJ2-3, with 8 nucleotides matching TRBD2. This CDR3 has 16 amino acids. With 4 bases clipped from V and 3 bases from J, the junction kept 9 bases outside the gene matches. CDR1 is SGHVS, CDR2 FNYEAQ, per germline. The CDR3 region has the DNA TGTGCCAGCAGCTATTGGGAGCGGGGGAGTACAGATACGCAGTATTTT. This translates into CASSYWERGSTDTQYF.

The chain links TRBV4-2 to TRBJ2-5, with TRBD2 identical over 8 bases. J was trimmed by 5 bases and V by 5 bases; bases with no gene match: 10. The CDR3 covers 15 residues. The germline CDR1 and CDR2 sequences are LGHNA and YNFKEQ. This CDR3 is CASSAAGAVFETQYF. The CDR3 DNA reads as TGTGCCAGCAGCGCAGCGGGAGCCGTTTTCGAGACCCAGTACTTC.

In its sample, this clonotype was seen a few times. This chain uses TRBV12-3 or TRBV12-4 with TRBJ1-1; 9 bases are a match to TRBD1. CDR3 length: 15 residues. J lost 0 bases, V lost 3 bases, and 2 bases had no gene match. In DNA, the CDR3 is TGTGCCAGCAGTTTCGGACAGGGGTTGAACACTGAAGCTTTCTTT. Translation: CASSFGQGLNTEAFF.

The chain combines TRBV28 with TRBJ2-1, with D perhaps matching TRBD1 or TRBD2 (6 bases each). The CDR3 runs 17 residues. Germline CDR1 is MDHEN and CDR2 is SYDVKM. Trimming took off 6 bases at V and 9 bases at J, with 27 bases between the two ends. CDR3 amino acids: CASRFDPGGGLGGEQFF. The CDR3 DNA is TGTGCCAGCAGGTTTGATCCCGGGGGCGGGCTCGGCGGTGAGCAGTTCTTC.

This clonotype was counted a few times. The chain combines TRBV29-1 with TRBJ2-7; possible D gene TRBD1, 5 bases. From germline, CDR1 is SQVTM and CDR2 ANQGSEA. Trimming removed 7 bases at V and 0 bases at J, with 10 bases between. The CDR3 covers 12 residues. For the CDR3, the DNA is TGCAGCGGCCAGGGAAGCTCCTACGAGCAGTACTTC. Its protein product is CSGQGSSYEQYF.

The CDR3 region has the DNA TGTGCCATCAGCCAGGGAGAGGAGACCCAGTACTTC. Encoded protein: CAISQGEETQYF. The chain couples TRBV10-3 to TRBJ2-5, with D perhaps assigned TRBD1 or TRBD2 (5 bases each). The CDR3 is 12 amino acids. Trimming cost V 6 bases and J 5 bases, with 10 bases left between them. Germline loops: CDR1 ENHRY, CDR2 SYGVKD.

The sample holds many counts of this clonotype. The chain has TRBV27 and TRBJ2-1; no reliable D call. The V end lost 3 bases, the J end lost 2 bases, and 11 bases lay between the germline ends. Germline CDR1 is MNHEY and CDR2 is SMNVEV (reference sequence). The CDR3 is 15 amino acids. The CDR3 bases are TGTGCCAGCAGTTTTGTGGGCGGAACCTACAATGAGCAGTTCTTC. Protein product: CASSFVGGTYNEQFF.

This clonotype was detected only a few times. This chain uses TRBV7-2 with TRBJ2-7; the match to TRBD2 covers 12 bases. This CDR3 has 15 amino acids. After removal of 5 bases from V and 3 bases from J, the junction contained 5 bases not matched to a gene. CDR1 and CDR2 (germline): SGHTA, FQGNSA. The CDR3 is CASSPSGGDFYEQYF. The CDR3 coding sequence is TGTGCCAGCAGCCCTAGCGGGGGGGATTTCTACGAGCAGTACTTC.

The chain has TRBV7-9 and TRBJ1-1; 11 nucleotides align to TRBD1. The ends lost 6 bases at V and 10 bases at J; junction bases unmatched: 13. CDR1 is SEHNR, CDR2 FQNEAQ, per germline (reference sequence). The CDR3 is 15 residues long. CDR3 coding DNA: TGTGCCAGCAGTTTTACCCTGGGACAGGGGGTAGGAGCTTTCTTT. Residues: CASSFTLGQGVGAFF.

This clonotype showed up many times. The rearrangement links TRBV4-1 to TRBJ2-3; D gene unclear. The CDR3 contains 16 residues. V lost 1 base, J lost 1 base, and 12 bases lay in between. CDR1 is MGHRA, CDR2 YSYEKL, per germline. The CDR3 nucleotides are TGCGCCAGCAGCCAAGGTAACGGGTGGGGCACAGATACGCAGTATTTT. It encodes CASSQGNGWGTDTQYF.

The chain couples TRBV25-1 to TRBJ2-5; the D call may be TRBD1 or TRBD2 (5 bases each). V lost 5 bases and J lost 0, with 10 bases in between. Per germline, CDR1 MGHDK and CDR2 SYGVNS. The CDR3 is made up of 14 amino acids. This CDR3 is CASSSWGYQETQYF. The CDR3 region has the DNA TGTGCCAGCAGTTCTTGGGGGTACCAAGAGACCCAGTACTTC.

This clonotype was found many times. The rearrangement uses TRBV13 and TRBJ2-5; D is perhaps TRBD1 (6 bases). Germline V gene lookup returns CDR1 PRHDT and CDR2 FYEKMQ (reference sequence). This CDR3 spans 15 amino acids. V was trimmed by 5 bases and J by 5 bases, leaving 18 bases between them. CDR3 loop: CASSHGTLGHETQYF. The CDR3 DNA reads as TGTGCCAGCAGCCACGGGACACTTGGACACGAGACCCAGTACTTC.

This clonotype was seen at least ten times. The J gene is TRBJ2-2, the V gene TRBV4-3; D gene ambiguous. The V and J ends lost 5 bases and 7 bases respectively, with 20 bases between them. This CDR3 is built from 16 residues. Per the germline V gene, CDR1 is LGHNA and CDR2 is YSLEER. Here the CDR3 DNA reads TGCGCCAGCAGCGAGAACAGTCAGCTAGTAGTCGGGGAGCTGTTTTTT. It yields the protein CASSENSQLVVGELFF.

This clonotype was detected only a few times. At one of its ends the junction is not consistent with the germline gene, which may arise from a read error. The CDR3: CASNSWGARNSPLHF. CDR3 bases: TGTGCCAGCAACTCCTGGGGGGCCCGAAATTCTCCCCTCCACTTT. This chain links TRBV5-4 with TRBJ1-6, with a possible D match to TRBD1 (6 bases). The CDR3 has 15 amino acids. CDR1 and CDR2 from the germline V gene are SGHNT and YYREEE (reference sequence).

This clonotype was seen ten or more times. The CDR3 is CSARGGPSGSVYEQFF. The CDR3 DNA is TGCAGTGCTAGAGGGGGCCCTAGCGGGAGCGTCTATGAGCAGTTCTTC. The V and J genes are TRBV20-1 and TRBJ2-1; 10 bases match TRBD2. With V trimmed by 1 base and J by 8 bases, 11 bases remained unmatched. CDR3 length equals 16 residues. Germline CDR1 is DFQATT and CDR2 is SNEGSKA (reference sequence).

This clonotype was counted between two and nine times. The CDR3 region is CASSFSGDQPQHF. The CDR3 DNA follows: TGTGCCAGCAGTTTTTCAGGGGATCAGCCCCAGCATTTT. The chain couples TRBV12-3 or TRBV12-4 to TRBJ1-5; tentatively, D is TRBD1 (6 bases). V was shortened by 3 bases and J by 5 bases, with 8 bases between the two germline ends. The CDR3 is made up of 13 amino acids.

The V and J genes are TRBV15 and TRBJ2-7; D gene uncertain. V shed 0 bases and J shed 3 bases, with 9 bases lying between them. CDR3 length: 14 amino acids. Germline V lookup: CDR1 LNHNV, CDR2 YYDKDF (reference sequence). The CDR3 loop is CATSRDRRNYEQYF. The CDR3 DNA follows: TGTGCCACCAGCAGAGATCGACGCAACTACGAGCAGTACTTC.

This clonotype was counted a few times. The chain links TRBV4-2 to TRBJ2-2; D gene ambiguous. This CDR3 is built from 14 residues. V shed 3 bases and J shed 6 bases, with 11 bases lying between them. CDR1 and CDR2 (germline): LGHNA, YNFKEQ. CDR3 in amino acids: CASSQDTFPGELFF. CDR3 DNA sequence: TGTGCCAGCAGCCAGGATACATTCCCCGGGGAGCTGTTTTTT.

The rearrangement links TRBV6-1 to TRBJ1-4; D gene unclear. This CDR3 spans 15 amino acids. The V gene's germline CDR1 is MNHNS and CDR2 SASEGT. V dropped 6 bases and J dropped 6 bases, with 17 bases sitting between them. CDR3 sequence reads: CASSEMAPGDEKLFF. CDR3 DNA: TGTGCCAGCAGCGAGATGGCGCCTGGGGATGAAAAACTGTTTTTT.

This clonotype has a handful of counts. The chain has TRBV19 and TRBJ2-2; D may be TRBD1 or TRBD2 (5 bases each). The length of the CDR3 is 16 residues. Germline V gene data show CDR1 as LNHDA and CDR2 as SQIVND (reference sequence). Deletions cut 1 base from V and 5 bases from J, with 14 bases between. The CDR3 nucleotides are TGTGCCAGTAGTATAGGGCCGGGGCGTATAACCGGGGAGCTGTTTTTT. As protein: CASSIGPGRITGELFF.

This clonotype has just a few counts. The CDR3 nucleotides read TGCAGTGCTAGGGGCAGAAATGAAAAACTGTTTTTT. Translated, it gives CSARGRNEKLFF. The V gene is TRBV20-1, the J gene TRBJ1-4; D not certain. CDR3 length equals 12 residues. V was pared by 3 bases and J by 5 bases, with 7 bases between. CDR1 DFQATT and CDR2 SNEGSKA come from the germline V gene (reference sequence).

This clonotype showed up just a few times. The chain joins TRBV5-5 to TRBJ1-1; no definite D call. CDR1 SGHKS and CDR2 YYEKEE come from the germline V gene (reference sequence). The CDR3 is 13 amino acids. The ends were cut back, 5 bases at V and 1 base at J, with 9 bases in the middle. As DNA, the CDR3 is TGTGCCAGCAGAACACGGGCGAACACTGAAGCTTTCTTT. Translated: CASRTRANTEAFF.

This clonotype was counted a few times. This chain connects TRBV4-2 to TRBJ2-7; a possible D gene is TRBD2 (7 bases). Trimming took 0 bases from V and 2 from J, leaving 14 bases between them. Germline V gene sequence: CDR1 LGHNA, CDR2 YNFKEQ. The CDR3 extends over 16 amino acids. CDR3 in DNA: TGTGCCAGCAGCCAAGAGGGGGCTAGCGGCCCCTACGAGCAGTACTTC. Amino acid sequence: CASSQEGASGPYEQYF.

This clonotype occurred many times. The chain couples TRBV4-1 to TRBJ2-3, with D unresolved. CDR3 length: 13 amino acids. Looked up from germline, CDR1 is MGHRA and CDR2 is YSYEKL. The V end was cut by 3 bases, the J end by 4 bases, with 8 bases between. CDR3 nucleotides: TGCGCCAGCAGCCAGCCCTTTGCAGATACGCAGTATTTT. Amino acids: CASSQPFADTQYF.

This clonotype has only a few counts. This chain uses TRBV14 with TRBJ2-3; possibly TRBD1 for D (7 bases). Trimming shortened V by 9 bases and J by 1 base, and 17 bases separated the two germline ends. From germline, CDR1 is SGHDN and CDR2 FVKESK. This CDR3 comprises 15 residues. For the CDR3, the DNA is TGTGCCAGATCCAACACAGGGGAGGGCACAGATACGCAGTATTTT. Its protein is CARSNTGEGTDTQYF.

Regarding this clonotype: Possible read error: a much larger clone is one base away. The chain is built from TRBV4-1 and TRBJ2-7; tentative D call: TRBD2 (7 bases). Germline CDR1 reads MGHRA; CDR2 reads YSYEKL. CDR3 length: 15 residues. CDR3 nucleotide sequence: TGCGGCAGCAGCCAAGAGACGGGGGGCGGGTACGAGCAGTACTTC. Its protein is CGSSQETGGGYEQYF.

There are a few counts of this clonotype. The chain joins TRBV29-1 to TRBJ2-5, with D possibly being TRBD1 (5 bases). Germline V CDR1 and CDR2: SQVTM, ANQGSEA. V was clipped by 1 base and J by 5 bases, with 8 bases between them. The CDR3 loop spans 12 amino acids. DNA of the CDR3: TGCAGCGTTGAAGTGACAGCGGAGACCCAGTACTTC. This gives the protein CSVEVTAETQYF.

This sequence joins TRBV7-2 and TRBJ2-3; D gene uncertain. This CDR3 has 15 amino acids. CDR1 is SGHTA, CDR2 FQGNSA, per germline. Trimming left V 1 base short and J 0 bases short, with 8 bases between. Written as DNA, the CDR3 is TGTGCCAGCAGCTTAGATCCGCATAGCACAGATACGCAGTATTTT. Its protein product is CASSLDPHSTDTQYF.

This clonotype was seen a few times. V gene TRBV11-2 combines with J gene TRBJ2-2, with D unclear. Trimming took 3 bases from V and 2 from J, leaving 7 bases between them. CDR3 length equals 14 residues. Germline CDR1 reads SGHAT; CDR2 reads FQNNGV. In DNA form, the CDR3 reads TGTGCCAGCAGCTTGAGACTTAACACCGGGGAGCTGTTTTTT. Protein product: CASSLRLNTGELFF.